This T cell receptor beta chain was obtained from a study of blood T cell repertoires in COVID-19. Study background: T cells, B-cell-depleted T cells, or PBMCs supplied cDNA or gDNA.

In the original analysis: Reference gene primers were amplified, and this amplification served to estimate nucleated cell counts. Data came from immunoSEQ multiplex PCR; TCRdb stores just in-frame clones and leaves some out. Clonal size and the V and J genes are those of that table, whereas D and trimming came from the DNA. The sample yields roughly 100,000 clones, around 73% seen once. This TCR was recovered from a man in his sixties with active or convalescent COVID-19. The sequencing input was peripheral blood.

The DNA for the CDR3 is TGTGCCGCCCAACACGCGGGCGAGAACACTGAAGCTTTCTTT. Residues: CAAQHAGENTEAFF. This chain joins TRBV18 and TRBJ1-1; D is undetermined. V was cut by 11 bases and J by 1 base, with 17 bases left in between. Germline-derived CDR1 and CDR2 are KGHSH and LQKENI. The length of the CDR3 is 14 residues.